Each of the 30 T cell receptor beta chains below was sequenced from the same sample in a study of vaccination and CD4 T cells after COVID-19. Sequenced with the Oncomine TCR Beta short-read assay was DNA taken from cultured CD4+ T cells. In TCRdb, the PCR reads were re-called with MiXCR into one record per CDR3 protein. The sample yields 22,000 or so distinct CDR3 sequences, around 44% seen once. Antigens for these TCRs are unknown. The treatment here: approximately nine-day PBMC culture with coronavirus spike peptide pools or control peptides (ViraFEST assay). The sample comprised CD4+ T cells from blood, cultured in vitro. These receptors came from a human donor who had recovered from COVID-19.

The rearrangement links TRBV24-1 to TRBJ2-7, with 9 nucleotides matching TRBD1. Per germline, CDR1 KGHDR and CDR2 SFDVKD. V was clipped by 9 bases and J by 5 bases; unmatched bases: 7. This CDR3 comprises 13 residues. The CDR3 sequence is CATGRTGAHEQYF. The DNA for the CDR3 is TGTGCCACCGGTAGGACAGGGGCCCACGAGCAGTACTTC.

The chain carries TRBV6-1 and TRBJ1-2, with D possibly being TRBD1 (5 bases). The germline V gene encodes CDR1 MNHNS and CDR2 SASEGT. This CDR3 comprises 12 residues. The germline V and J ends were trimmed by 8 bases and 10 bases, with 17 bases remaining between them. In DNA form, the CDR3 reads TGTGCCAGCGGCGAGAACAGGTTGCCCTACACCTTC. Translation gives CASGENRLPYTF.

V usage is TRBV19 and J usage is TRBJ1-2; 7 positions match TRBD1. The CDR3 has 13 amino acids. Germline CDR1 reads LNHDA; CDR2 reads SQIVND (reference sequence). J gave up 7 bases and V 5 bases, and 7 bases lay outside the gene matches. CDR3 protein: CASSLQGPGGYTF. CDR3 in DNA: TGTGCCAGTAGTTTACAGGGGCCAGGTGGCTACACCTTC. Looking up the rest from reference TRBV19 and TRBJ1-2 gives the full variable domain: DGGITQSPKYLFRKEGQNVTLSCEQNLNHDAMYWYRQDPGQGLRLIYYSQIVNDFQKGDIAEGYSVSREKKESFPLTVTSAQKNPTAFYLCASSLQGPGGYTFGSGTRLTVV.

The gene calls are TRBV7-2 and TRBJ2-7; weak D call: TRBD1 (6 bases). CDR1 is SGHTA and CDR2 is FQGNSA in the germline V gene. The CDR3 sequence is 15 residues long. V shed 5 bases and J shed 0 bases, with 14 bases lying between them. The CDR3 loop reads CASSRKTGTSYEQYF. The CDR3 bases are TGTGCCAGCAGCCGAAAGACAGGTACCTCCTACGAGCAGTACTTC.

The V call is TRBV5-5, the J call TRBJ1-2; TRBD1 matches 7 bases. CDR1 is SGHKS and CDR2 is YYEKEE in the germline V gene (reference sequence). This CDR3 spans 15 amino acids. The junction had 12 bases not matched to a gene; V was cut back by 4 bases and J by 6 bases. CDR3 DNA: TGTGCCAGCAGCCCCGGCCCGGGACAGATGGATGGCTACACCTTC. As protein: CASSPGPGQMDGYTF.

The chain recombines TRBV20-1 with TRBJ2-3, with TRBD2 matching 14 bases. V shed 5 bases, J shed 3 bases, and the junction held 10 bases outside the gene matches. This CDR3 spans 17 amino acids. Germline values: CDR1 DFQATT, CDR2 SNEGSKA (reference sequence). The CDR3: CSARGLAGGYRTDTQYF. CDR3 coding DNA: TGCAGTGCTCGTGGACTAGCGGGAGGTTATCGTACAGATACGCAGTATTTT.

The CDR3: CASSQSRGAHYGYTF. CDR3 DNA: TGTGCCAGCAGCCAAAGCCGGGGAGCGCACTATGGCTACACCTTC. V usage is TRBV14 and J usage is TRBJ1-2, with D unclear. Trimming left V 2 bases short and J 3 bases short, with 13 bases between. CDR3 length: 15 residues. Germline V gene sequence: CDR1 SGHDN, CDR2 FVKESK.

The J gene is TRBJ2-2, the V gene TRBV27; 13 bases agree with TRBD2. The V and J ends lost 7 bases and 6 bases, in that order; junction bases with no gene match: 8. This CDR3 region has 16 residues. Germline CDR1 MNHEY, CDR2 SMNVEV (reference sequence). CDR3 region: CASTPSGLAGSGELFF. The CDR3 nucleotides are TGTGCCAGCACACCTTCGGGACTAGCGGGATCCGGGGAGCTGTTTTTT.

The V gene is TRBV9, the J gene TRBJ1-6; unclear D gene. Trimming left V 3 bases short and J 6 bases short, with 4 bases between. Germline V gene lookup returns CDR1 SGDLS and CDR2 YYNGEE. The CDR3 runs to 12 residues. DNA for the CDR3: TGTGCCAGCAGCGAGATTAATTCACCCCTCCACTTT. Encoded protein: CASSEINSPLHF.

The V call is TRBV7-7, the J call TRBJ1-2; 12 nucleotides line up with TRBD1. The CDR3 is 16 residues long. Germline CDR1 is SSHAT and CDR2 is FNYEAQ (reference sequence). Trimming removed 6 bases from V and 3 bases from J; junction bases left unmatched: 8. CDR3 sequence: CASSARDRGLHYGYTF. The CDR3 region has the DNA TGTGCCAGCAGTGCCCGGGACAGGGGGCTCCACTATGGCTACACCTTC.

The rearrangement links TRBV20-1 to TRBJ2-3; D might be TRBD2 (5 bases). Germline V CDR1 and CDR2: DFQATT, SNEGSKA (reference sequence). V was clipped by 3 bases and J by 0 bases, with 19 bases between them. This CDR3 has 17 residues. The CDR3 spells CSARRARVASSTDTQYF. For the CDR3, the DNA is TGCAGTGCTAGGCGAGCGCGGGTGGCCTCTAGCACAGATACGCAGTATTTT.

The table lists this clonotype with a few counts. V gene TRBV6-1 combines with J gene TRBJ1-3, with 8 positions matching TRBD1. Looked up from germline, CDR1 is MNHNS and CDR2 is SASEGT. The J segment lost 0 bases and the V segment lost 3 bases, leaving 4 bases of the junction unmatched. The CDR3 sequence is 16 residues long. CDR3 nucleotides: TGTGCCAGCAGTGAGACAGGGGCGAGCTCTGGAAACACCATATATTTT. Protein product: CASSETGASSGNTIYF.

This chain links TRBV28 with TRBJ2-7; 11 bases are shared with TRBD1. Germline assignment: CDR1 MDHEN and CDR2 SYDVKM. V was clipped by 1 base and J by 6 bases; unmatched bases: 2. The CDR3 has 14 amino acids. CDR3 residues: CASSLLGTGGEQYF. CDR3 nucleotide sequence: TGTGCCAGCAGTTTATTGGGGACAGGGGGCGAGCAGTACTTC.

The chain uses TRBV29-1 and TRBJ1-4; no clear D. Per germline, CDR1 SQVTM and CDR2 ANQGSEA. The CDR3 has 11 residues. V shed 3 bases and J shed 7 bases, with 6 bases lying between them. The CDR3 reads CSVERGEKLFF. The CDR3 region has the DNA TGCAGCGTTGAGCGGGGTGAAAAACTGTTTTTT.

This clonotype was observed a handful of times. CDR3 sequence: CASNNGQGENTEAFF. DNA for the CDR3: TGTGCCAGCAATAATGGACAGGGGGAGAACACTGAAGCTTTCTTT. The chain is built from TRBV2 and TRBJ1-1; 10 nucleotides match TRBD1. V was clipped by 7 bases and J by 1 base; unmatched bases: 6. This CDR3 is 15 amino acids long. The germline V gene encodes CDR1 SNHLY and CDR2 FYNNEI.

V is TRBV28 and J is TRBJ1-5; 9 bases are a match to TRBD1. Germline loops: CDR1 MDHEN, CDR2 SYDVKM. After removal of 5 bases from V and 6 bases from J, the junction contained 8 bases not matched to a gene. The CDR3 spans 15 residues. The CDR3 sequence: CASSAPGQGGQPQHF. The DNA for the CDR3 is TGTGCCAGCAGTGCTCCGGGACAGGGTGGTCAGCCCCAGCATTTT. Using reference TRBV28 and TRBJ1-5 for the parts outside the CDR3, the full variable domain is DVKVTQSSRYLVKRTGEKVFLECVQDMDHENMFWYRQDPGLGLRLIYFSYDVKMKEKGDIPEGYSVSREKKERFSLILESASTNQTSMYLCASSAPGQGGQPQHFGDGTRLSIL.

V usage is TRBV11-3 and J usage is TRBJ2-1; D is perhaps TRBD1 (6 bases). With the DNA end fitting TRBJ2-7 better, the J assignment may be wrong. Germline CDR1 reads SGHNT; CDR2 reads YENEEA. This CDR3 is 19 amino acids long. The CDR3 spells CASSLDPRSPRGSSYEQYF. The CDR3 DNA sequence: TGTGCCAGCAGCTTAGATCCACGGAGTCCAAGGGGGTCATCCTACGAGCAGTACTTC.

J is TRBJ2-7 and V is TRBV20-1; a weak D match, TRBD1 (5 bases). The V end lost 4 bases, the J end lost 2 bases, and 15 bases lay between the germline ends. The CDR3 spans 14 residues. The germline CDR1 and CDR2 sequences are DFQATT and SNEGSKA (reference sequence). CDR3 in DNA: TGCAGTGCTATCGGCAGGGCTGGGGCCTACGAGCAGTACTTC. Its protein product is CSAIGRAGAYEQYF.

The chain links TRBV5-1 to TRBJ2-3; D uncertain. Germline V lookup: CDR1 SGHRS, CDR2 YFSETQ. Trimming took off 1 base at V and 4 bases at J, with 4 bases between the two ends. CDR3 size: 12 residues. CDR3 sequence (DNA): TGCGCCAGCAGCTTGACCCCAGATACGCAGTATTTT. Translation: CASSLTPDTQYF.

The V and J genes are TRBV10-3 and TRBJ2-7, with unresolved D. There are 14 residues in the CDR3. Germline values: CDR1 ENHRY, CDR2 SYGVKD. Trimming removed 7 bases at V and 3 bases at J, with 16 bases between. CDR3 amino acids: CAINPTGRDYEQYF. DNA of the CDR3: TGTGCCATCAACCCGACCGGTAGAGACTACGAGCAGTACTTC.

The J gene is TRBJ1-1, the V gene TRBV7-9; a possible D gene is TRBD1 (5 bases). The length of the CDR3 is 14 residues. Between the trimmed V and J ends, which lost 5 bases and 1 base, there was a span of 11 bases. Germline lookup yields CDR1 SEHNR and CDR2 FQNEAQ (reference sequence). The CDR3 nucleotides read TGTGCCAGCAGCCAAGGGGCAGGGAACACTGAAGCTTTCTTT. Protein sequence: CASSQGAGNTEAFF.

This chain uses TRBV4-2 with TRBJ2-7; D unclear. This CDR3 is built from 12 residues. Germline loops: CDR1 LGHNA, CDR2 YNFKEQ. The germline V and J ends were trimmed by 4 bases and 6 bases, with 10 bases remaining between them. The CDR3 nucleotides read TGTGCCAGCAGCCCCTATTTTGGCGAGCAGTACTTC. This gives the protein CASSPYFGEQYF.

The chain joins TRBV11-3 to TRBJ2-3, with TRBD2 matching over 9 bases. Germline V gives CDR1 SGHNT, CDR2 YENEEA. After removal of 5 bases from V and 7 bases from J, the junction contained 13 bases not matched to a gene. The CDR3 length is 16 residues. The CDR3 nucleotides read TGTGCCAGCAGCCCCAGCGGGCGGGAGGGCCGGAATACGCAGTATTTT. Translated: CASSPSGREGRNTQYF.

This clonotype was seen only a few times. V is TRBV7-3 and J is TRBJ1-2; D is possibly TRBD1 (6 bases). Per the germline V gene, CDR1 is SGHTA and CDR2 is FQGTGA. The ends were cut back, 5 bases at V and 2 bases at J, with 12 bases in the middle. This CDR3 region has 14 residues. The CDR3 is CASSEGGVNYGYTF. The CDR3 DNA is TGTGCCAGCAGCGAGGGGGGAGTGAACTATGGCTACACCTTC.

Here the CDR3 reads CASSEPKFSGRTAREGGELFF. The CDR3 nucleotides are TGTGCCAGCAGTGAGCCCAAGTTTAGCGGGAGGACCGCCAGAGAAGGCGGGGAGCTGTTTTTT. The gene calls are TRBV2 and TRBJ2-2; 10 bases agree with TRBD2. J was trimmed by 7 bases and V by 3 bases; bases with no gene match: 23. Germline V CDR1 and CDR2: SNHLY, FYNNEI. The CDR3 extends over 21 amino acids.

V and J are TRBV4-1 and TRBJ2-5, with TRBD2 matching over 12 bases. CDR1 and CDR2 (germline): MGHRA, YSYEKL. This CDR3 comprises 18 residues. With V trimmed by 0 bases and J by 5 bases, 10 bases remained unmatched. For the CDR3, the DNA is TGCGCCAGCAGCCAAGATGGCCTAGCGGGAGGGCGCCACGAGACCCAGTACTTC. Translated, it gives CASSQDGLAGGRHETQYF.

The chain carries TRBV12-3 or TRBV12-4 and TRBJ2-3; perhaps D is TRBD1 or TRBD2 (5 bases each). V dropped 5 bases and J dropped 1 base, with 16 bases sitting between them. This CDR3 contains 16 residues. CDR3 loop: CASSLNWDRCTDTQYF. The CDR3 region has the DNA TGTGCCAGCAGTCTCAATTGGGACCGTTGCACAGATACGCAGTATTTT.

This sequence joins TRBV5-1 and TRBJ1-2; TRBD1 aligns across 9 bases. Losses at the gene ends were 7 bases for V and 0 bases for J; bases not matched to a gene: 1. This CDR3 has 13 residues. CDR1 and CDR2 (germline): SGHRS, YFSETQ. CDR3 coding DNA: TGCGCCAGCGGGGACAGGGCTAACTATGGCTACACCTTC. Protein product: CASGDRANYGYTF. Filled out from reference TRBV5-1 and TRBJ1-2, the complete variable domain reads KAGVTQTPRYLIKTRGQQVTLSCSPISGHRSVSWYQQTPGQGLQFLFEYFSETQRNKGNFPGRFSGRQFSNSRSEMNVSTLELGDSALYLCASGDRANYGYTFGSGTRLTVV.

The V gene is TRBV6-5, the J gene TRBJ1-1; D unresolved. The V gene's germline CDR1 is MNHEY and CDR2 SVGAGI. This CDR3 comprises 16 residues. Trimming took 2 bases from V and 3 from J, leaving 16 bases between them. The CDR3 protein is CASSYPWGGRHTEAFF. CDR3 bases: TGTGCCAGCAGTTACCCTTGGGGAGGGCGGCACACTGAAGCTTTCTTT.

A word on this clonotype: Germline and junction disagree at one end, which may indicate a read error. DNA of the CDR3: TGTGTCAGCAGCCCACAACAGGGGACTACGCAGTATTTT. This gives the protein CVSSPQQGTTQYF. The chain employs TRBV7-3 and TRBJ2-3; 7 nucleotides agree with TRBD1. Germline CDR1 reads SGHTA; CDR2 reads FQGTGA. The CDR3 has 13 residues.